The TCR beta chain under discussion was sequenced for a study of cytomegalovirus exposure and HLA in healthy donors (dated by TCRdb to the late 2010s). In the study overall: An earlier analysis of some 550 of the donors reported 250 to 350 Gb of sequence data and roughly 110 million unique TCR beta sequences from 150 million to 200 million T cells. Typing coverage varied by locus: roughly 620-640 donors for A, B, C, DRB1 and DQB1; 522 for DQA1; around 570 for DPA1; around 490 for DPB1. An early release covering roughly 600 HLA-typed donors comprised approximately 300 gigabases of sequencing data and around 85 million unique TCR sequences. Besides the first cohort of 666 subjects, a separate validation cohort made up of 120 or so different subjects was used. The T cell repertoires of 666 subjects were profiled by immunosequencing and related to cytomegalovirus serostatus. All discovery cohort repertoires had been generated on a single sequencing platform. To predict cytomegalovirus infection status, the study brought together high-throughput TCR immunosequencing, statistical association of individual TCRs with disease status, and machine learning. Alongside the repertoire data, information on donor age, sex, ethnicity and CMV serostatus was compiled. HLA typing included class I and class II loci at four-digit resolution. An earlier analysis of fewer than 750 of the donors used high-throughput TCR beta sequencing to judge whether each TCR beta V gene segment behaved as functional or pseudogenic. A later analysis re-analyzed previously published TCR beta repertoires from 500 to 700 donors and added high-resolution HLA genotyping to study TCR occurrence patterns. Because of strong linkage in the cohort, four or five DR-DQ haplotypes were treated as single units for association and clustering. The study aimed to test whether cataloging public T cell receptors could reveal signatures of past pathogen exposure. On average, roughly 200,000 unique TCR beta nucleotide sequences were sequenced per donor among several hundred genotyped donors of the cohort, with about 19% of those sequences being non-productive. A later genetic analysis used genome-wide SNP genotypes for about 65% of the 666 donors, treating that subset as a discovery cohort. Rather than drawing on any new phenotypic data, the later analysis identified candidate immune exposures from TCR beta sequences and the way those sequences occurred across donors. Of the approximately 400 genotyped donors, about 84% fell in the genetic ancestry cluster associated with self-reported Caucasian donors. General conclusions and limits of the study: The only immune exposure information available for the cohort was CMV serostatus. Because counts were too low, 15 to 20 rarely observed V segments, including chromosome 9 orphons, were left out of the earlier analysis of a few hundred of the donors. In a later genetic analysis, a missense DCLRE1C variant was associated with V-gene and J-gene trimming of TCR beta chains, and the association was replicated in an independent cohort. A later analysis found that most CMV-associated TCR beta chains appeared HLA-restricted, with HLA associations seemingly driven largely by CMV exposure. Across donors, most TCR sequences were observed very rarely, whereas some public TCRs were present in many individuals. According to a later genetic analysis, donors in an Asian-associated ancestry cluster had fewer N-insertions in productive TCRs than the approximately 630-donor mean. In an earlier analysis of roughly 560 of the donors, most TCR beta V segments were observed in productive rearrangements about 90% or about 30% of the time, broadly matching IMGT annotations. The study gave a list of around 170 TCR beta chains associated with cytomegalovirus. The cohort was sequenced for TCR beta chains only, and without alpha or paired-chain data the features that could be detected were limited. Strong co-occurrence of HLA alleles, especially DR and DQ, made assigning TCR associations to individual alleles difficult. A cluster of highly shared sequence variants was judged likely to represent a technical artifact of the sequencing pipeline. In vitro tests confirmed that a few of the cytomegalovirus-associated TCR beta chains recognize cytomegalovirus antigens. In a later analysis, TCR association rates were found to vary across HLA loci, with the most associated TCRs seen for DRB1 alleles and the fewest for HLA-C alleles. At a false discovery rate of 0.05, a later analysis linked 15,000 to 20,000 TCR beta sequences to specific HLA alleles. Because some donors lacked HLA typing at each locus, the association tests relied only on the typed subset. Several of the top co-occurrence clusters appeared to be linked to parvovirus B19, influenza, CMV and Epstein-Barr virus, according to a later analysis. The authors suggested that the approach could potentially be generalized to other disease states and immunological phenotypes. Roughly uniform sequencing depth across donors was assumed in presence/absence analyses, although this assumption may not hold. Correlated functional status among segregating V segments might reflect linkage disequilibrium, but an unknown experimental factor could not be ruled out. A further reported finding was that TCR beta sequences accurately predicted the HLA-A and HLA-B alleles for most subjects in the first cohort. The classifier was reported to diagnose cytomegalovirus status with high specificity and sensitivity in both the original cohort and the validation cohort. In a later analysis, HLA-associated TCR beta chains were found to be more clonally expanded and to have lower generation probabilities than equally common non-associated chains. The 87-base-pair reads could not distinguish some IMGT-functional V segments, including TRBV6-2 and TRBV6-3, so those segments were excluded.

The cohort consisted of 600 or so healthy bone marrow donors. At the time of sampling, all cohort members were nominally healthy, though unrecorded immune exposures were likely present. The donor was CMV seronegative and was included in the group of about 400 seronegative cohort members. A peripheral blood sample was provided by each donor, and peripheral blood mononuclear cells were used for TCR beta sequencing. The Qiagen DNeasy Blood Extraction Kit was used to extract genomic DNA from the blood cell samples. Library prep was done by the immunoSEQ multiplex PCR assay. For the multiplex PCR, a mixture combining 60 forward primers for TCR Vbeta segments and 13 reverse primers for TCR Jbeta segments was used. The CDR3 region of rearranged TCR beta genes was amplified from genomic DNA by a multiplex PCR assay. The Illumina HiSeq System was used to sequence the amplified TCR beta libraries as 87-base-pair reads. The original methods were these. Across the 500 to 850 repertoires, a later analysis counted approximately 83 million unique TCR beta chains, roughly 11 million of which were shared by at least two donors. Raw reads were error-corrected and collapsed into unique sequences by a nearest-neighbor algorithm in which closely related sequences were merged to remove PCR and sequencing errors. CDR3 sequences were aligned to IMGT reference sequences to assign V, D and J gene segments. For a sequence to be retained, a match of at least six nucleotides was required to both a V gene segment and a J gene segment. Rearrangements were called productive when the CDR3 lacked stop codons and stayed in frame with V and J; all others were non-productive. Following IMGT convention, CDR3 was defined as the stretch from the second conserved V-encoded cysteine up to the conserved J-encoded phenylalanine. The earlier analysis of some 580 of the donors excluded any sequence lacking an unambiguous match to a single V gene segment. In an earlier analysis of several hundred of the donors, V segments were called functional above 56.7% productive rearrangements and were called segregating when the between-donor standard deviation exceeded 5%. A statistical classification framework was built to diagnose cytomegalovirus status from the catalog of TCR beta chain sequences. In a later analysis, TCR nucleotide sequences were compared against IMGT/GENE-DB human TR gene sequences so that V and J genes could be assigned. A later analysis assigned CDR3 sequences and most-parsimonious VDJ recombination scenarios with the TCRdist pipeline. A later analysis defined each TCR beta chain by its CDR3 amino acid sequence plus V-gene family, and excluded reads lacking a unique V-gene family. In a later analysis, 500 to 700 highly shared, low-generation-probability nucleotide sequences were removed to address suspected cross-contamination and a sequencing artifact. A later analysis calculated a clonal expansion index for each public chain from normalized within-repertoire ranks of inferred template counts. A later analysis computed generation probabilities with a VDJ recombination model fitted to out-of-frame rearrangements, and checked the results against IGoR. In a later analysis, TCR-TCR, TCR-HLA and TCR-CMV co-occurrence was scored with hypergeometric tests, and a repertoire-size bias correction was applied to TCR pairs. In a later analysis, false discovery rates were estimated by permuting HLA or CMV assignments 20 times. In a later analysis, co-occurring TCRs were grouped with DBSCAN, and TCRdist sequence similarity was added when clustering was performed within HLA-allele-positive subsets. Repertoires with fewer than 30,000 or more than 120,000 public chains were left out of co-occurrence clustering, as were a few repertoires with anomalous nucleotide sharing. In TCRdb, the immuneACCESS table is reduced to in-frame sequences with V and J assigned. These tables do not hold every clone; where another copy was compared, an unresolved V gene accounts for under half, and the others remain unexplained. V and J calls plus clone size are reproduced from that table; the DNA served to infer D and trimming. The sample data list 100,000 to 150,000 clones, and about 81% of these were observed just once. 1.1% of the sample goes to the ten largest clones.

In regard to this clone: What this receptor recognizes is not known. The sample holds no much larger clone one base away, and base qualities are not on file.

V is trimmed back by 6 bases and J by 6 bases, and the junction contains 9 bases that no gene match accounts for. The CDR3, from cysteine to phenylalanine, totals 14 residues. Only the CDR3 region is kept as DNA, spanning 42 bases read in frame from base 1. According to the germline V gene (reference sequence), CDR1 reads SGHNT and CDR2 reads YYREEE. The chain employs TRBV5-4 and TRBJ2-7, and 10 bases in between align with TRBD2. Sequences were obtained from PBMCs. This TCR derives from a woman in her 30s in good health and CMV-seronegative. In nucleotide form, the sequence is TGTGCCAGCAATCTAGCGGGGGCGGTGGGCGAGCAGTACTTC. Its product reads: CASNLAGAVGEQYF.